This T cell receptor beta chain originates from a study of Ad26.COV2.S vaccination and SARS-CoV-2 variants. Study-level background: The donor belonged to the COV1001 Ad26.COV2.S trial arm.

Germline CDR1 reads MGHDK; CDR2 reads SYGVNS. This CDR3 has 14 amino acids. The germline V and J ends were trimmed by 4 bases and 2 bases, with 8 bases remaining between them. Assay: immunoSEQ multiplex PCR; the TCRdb copy retains only in-frame clones and omits some. The table lists some 390,000 clones, roughly nine tenths of them singletons, with roughly 3% in the top ten. The treatment: roughly 20 received Ad26.COV2.S at low or high dose, single or two shots; 5 received placebo; per-sample allocation not given. Repertoires come from day 63 after the first vaccine or placebo injection. This clone has just a few counts.

The TCR originated in a person aged 18-65 years who received the Ad26.COV2.S COVID-19 vaccine or a placebo. This specimen was peripheral blood, taken in a trial of Ad26.COV2.S vaccine versus placebo. This rearrangement joins TRBV25-1 to TRBJ2-2; D remains ambiguous. CDR3 sequence reads: CASSGPKNTGELFF. CDR3 coding DNA: TGTGCCAGCAGTGGGCCTAAAAACACCGGGGAGCTGTTTTTT.